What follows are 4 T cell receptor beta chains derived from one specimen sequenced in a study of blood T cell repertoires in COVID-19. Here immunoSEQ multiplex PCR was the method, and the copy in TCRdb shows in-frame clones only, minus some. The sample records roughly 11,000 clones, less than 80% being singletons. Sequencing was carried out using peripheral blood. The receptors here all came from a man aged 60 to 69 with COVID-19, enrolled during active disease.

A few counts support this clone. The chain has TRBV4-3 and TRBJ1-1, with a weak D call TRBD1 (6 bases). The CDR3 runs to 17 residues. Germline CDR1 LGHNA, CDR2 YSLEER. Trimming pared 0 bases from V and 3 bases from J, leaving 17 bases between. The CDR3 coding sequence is TGCGCCAGCAGCCAAGATAGCTTGGGGGCGCTTTACACTGAAGCTTTCTTT. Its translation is CASSQDSLGALYTEAFF.

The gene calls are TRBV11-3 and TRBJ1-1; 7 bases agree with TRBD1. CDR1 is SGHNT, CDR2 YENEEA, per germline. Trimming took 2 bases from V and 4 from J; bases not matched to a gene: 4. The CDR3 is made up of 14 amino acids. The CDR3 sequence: CASSLRGGFTEAFF. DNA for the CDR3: TGTGCCAGCAGCTTAAGAGGGGGCTTCACTGAAGCTTTCTTT.

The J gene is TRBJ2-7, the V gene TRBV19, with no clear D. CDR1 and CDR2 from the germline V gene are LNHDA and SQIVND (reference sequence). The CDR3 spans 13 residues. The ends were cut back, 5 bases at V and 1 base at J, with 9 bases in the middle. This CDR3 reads CASSPGWSYEQYF. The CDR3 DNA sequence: TGTGCCAGTAGTCCGGGTTGGTCCTACGAGCAGTACTTC.

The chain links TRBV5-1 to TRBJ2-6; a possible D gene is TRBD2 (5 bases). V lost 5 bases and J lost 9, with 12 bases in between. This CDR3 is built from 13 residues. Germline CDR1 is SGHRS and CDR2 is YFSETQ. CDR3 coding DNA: TGCGCCAGCAGTCTAGCTAACTTCAACGTCCTGACTTTC. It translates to CASSLANFNVLTF.